This TCR beta chain was observed in a study of CD8+ T cells in alopecia areata. Extracted RNA was reverse transcribed, and the resulting cDNA served as sequencing template. The table came from immunoSEQ multiplex PCR; TCRdb's copy has only in-frame clones and leaves some out. This sample shows 250,000 or so clones and no singletons; more than 0.95% rests with the ten largest. Pooled cutaneous lymph node cells were sorted using CD4, CD8alpha, NKG2D, NKG2ACE and other markers. The germline V gene has CDR1 NNHDY and CDR2 SYVADS. This CDR3 contains 14 residues. V lost 2 bases, J lost 4 bases, and 5 bases stayed unmatched. Concerning this clone itself: All gene names here are mouse names. The read ends 4 residues before the CDR3 terminus; that terminus is restored from the germline J gene.

The chain employs TRBV13-3 and TRBJ1-2; TRBD1 matches at 7 bases. The TCR sequence derives from a C3H/HeJ mouse with alopecia areata. This strain's MHC haplotype is H2-k. Sequenced input: CD4+ T cells sorted from a lymph node. The CDR3 bases that were read are TGTGCCAGCAGTGAAGACAGGGACGGCTCC. It is translated as CASSEDRDGS. The whole CDR3 protein is CASSEDRDGSDYTF.